Listed below are T cell receptor beta chains from one sample, sequenced in a study of blood T cell repertoires in COVID-19. Using immunoSEQ multiplex PCR, the repertoire was profiled, and TCRdb retains in-frame clones only, with some absent. Of 110,000 to 150,000 clones listed, roughly 79% are singletons. What was sequenced was peripheral blood. These receptors originate from a middle-aged man with active or convalescent COVID-19. CDR3s leave out the opening cysteine and the closing phenylalanine or tryptophan. The listing skips clone size in some rows; elsewhere it reads once, few, many or a size class.

v_gene	abundance	j_gene	CDR3aa
TRBV27	NA	TRBJ1-1	ASSPNLGTGGSVAF
TRBV27	NA	TRBJ2-7	ASSLAPSYEQY
TRBV7-3	once	TRBJ2-1	ASSLGTSIDEQF
TRBV28	NA	TRBJ2-3	ASRTVAGFTDTQY
TRBV27	NA	TRBJ2-5	ASSLYVGAQETQY
TRBV6-5	NA	TRBJ2-1	ATSRPGYNEQF
TRBV7-8	NA	TRBJ2-7	ASSSATGPYEQY
TRBV19	NA	TRBJ2-7	ASKSGRSSYEQY
TRBV2	NA	TRBJ2-6	ASTTRPQGSTGANVLT
TRBV28	NA	TRBJ2-5	ASSLLAKSETQY
TRBV15	NA	TRBJ1-4	ATSRDYGGLNEKLF
TRBV6-1	NA	TRBJ2-1	ASSEVAGTEQF
TRBV5-1	NA	TRBJ1-2	ASSLVVGDYGYT
TRBV19	NA	TRBJ2-7	ASSGREGTYEQY
TRBV5-1	NA	TRBJ1-1	ASSFKGAGEAF
TRBV7-6	once	TRBJ2-6	ASSRGRAGGSGANVLT
TRBV28	NA	TRBJ2-4	ASSSPGWANIQY
TRBV11-2	NA	TRBJ2-1	ASSLWTSGGYNEQF
TRBV4-1	NA	TRBJ2-3	ASSRSGTGGSDTQY
TRBV2	NA	TRBJ1-3	ASSESGVGNTIY
TRBV4-2	NA	TRBJ2-6	ASSLGLAGGPAGANVLT
TRBV21-1	once	TRBJ2-6	ARITSGRSGANVLT